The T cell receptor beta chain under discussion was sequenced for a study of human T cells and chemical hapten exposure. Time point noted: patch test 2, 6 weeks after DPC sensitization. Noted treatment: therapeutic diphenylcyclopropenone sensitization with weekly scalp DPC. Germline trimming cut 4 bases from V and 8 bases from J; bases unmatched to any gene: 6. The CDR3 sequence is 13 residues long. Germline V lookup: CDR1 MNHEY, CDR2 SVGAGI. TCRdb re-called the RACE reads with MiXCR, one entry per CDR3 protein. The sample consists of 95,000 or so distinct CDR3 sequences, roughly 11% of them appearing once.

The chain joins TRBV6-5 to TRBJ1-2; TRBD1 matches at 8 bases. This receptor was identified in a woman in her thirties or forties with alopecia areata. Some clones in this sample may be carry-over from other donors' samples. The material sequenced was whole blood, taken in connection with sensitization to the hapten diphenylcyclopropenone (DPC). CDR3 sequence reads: CASSLTGAPGYTF. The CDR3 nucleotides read TGTGCCAGCAGTTTGACAGGGGCGCCCGGCTACACCTTC.